Shown below are 7 T cell receptor beta chains from a single sample sequenced in a study of beta chain features in type 1 diabetes. Reverse transcription of all isolated RNA meant that expressed TCRB transcripts were sequenced. TCRdb's table, derived via immunoSEQ multiplex PCR, lists solely in-frame clones and lacks some. The table shows roughly 330,000 clones, with around 10% occurring only once. The sequencing sample was made of naive CD4+ T cells from blood. The receptors derive from a woman aged 30 to 39 in good health.

This clone was recorded a few times. The chain employs TRBV5-1 and TRBJ2-1; no reliable D call. The CDR3 runs 14 residues. Per germline, CDR1 SGHRS and CDR2 YFSETQ. The ends were cut back, 3 bases at V and 9 bases at J, with 16 bases in the middle. CDR3 in DNA: TGCGCCAGCAGCTCGGGTTTGGCTATCGGTGAGCAGTTCTTC. Protein: CASSSGLAIGEQFF.

A few counts support this clone. V and J are TRBV30 and TRBJ1-1; possibly TRBD1 for D (5 bases). The CDR3 is made up of 13 amino acids. Per the germline V gene, CDR1 is GTSNPN and CDR2 is SVGIG (reference sequence). The V end was cut by 1 base, the J end by 1 base, with 7 bases between. Written as DNA, the CDR3 is TGTGCCTGGAGTGGAACAGGGAACACTGAAGCTTTCTTT. Residues: CAWSGTGNTEAFF.

The chain joins TRBV6-5 to TRBJ1-5, with D hard to call. The CDR3 spans 15 residues. Germline V gives CDR1 MNHEY, CDR2 SVGAGI. The V and J ends lost 0 bases and 7 bases respectively, with 13 bases between them. This CDR3 is CASSYSRRPGQPQHF. The CDR3 nucleotides are TGTGCCAGCAGTTACTCGAGACGTCCGGGGCAGCCCCAGCATTTT.

The rearrangement joins TRBV18 to TRBJ2-3; 12 positions match TRBD2. CDR3 size: 17 residues. Trimming at V came to 1 base and at J to 4 bases, leaving 6 bases not matched to a gene. Germline loops: CDR1 KGHSH, CDR2 LQKENI. The CDR3 DNA sequence: TGTGCCAGCTCACCACTGGGGACTAGCGGGCCCTCAGATACGCAGTATTTT. It is translated as CASSPLGTSGPSDTQYF.

The V gene is TRBV29-1, the J gene TRBJ2-5, with D maybe TRBD2 (5 bases). The germline V and J ends were trimmed by 1 base and 4 bases, with 10 bases remaining between them. Looked up from germline, CDR1 is SQVTM and CDR2 is ANQGSEA. CDR3 length: 13 residues. CDR3: CSVEGNGGETQYF. In DNA, the CDR3 is TGCAGCGTTGAAGGTAACGGAGGAGAGACCCAGTACTTC.

The DNA of the CDR3 is TGTGCCAGCACCGACACAGGGGGCGTGGACACCATATATTTT. This translates into CASTDTGGVDTIYF. The chain links TRBV28 to TRBJ1-3, with 9 bases identical to TRBD1. Germline V gives CDR1 MDHEN, CDR2 SYDVKM. Trimming removed 7 bases from V and 8 bases from J; junction bases left unmatched: 9. The CDR3 extends over 14 amino acids.

This chain joins TRBV7-6 and TRBJ1-2; a possible D gene is TRBD1 (5 bases). V was pared by 5 bases and J by 3 bases, with 7 bases between. The germline V gene encodes CDR1 SGHVS and CDR2 FNYEAQ. The CDR3 sequence is 12 residues long. The CDR3 coding sequence is TGTGCCAGCAGCGGGGGGGACTATGGCTACACCTTC. Its protein product is CASSGGDYGYTF. The entire variable domain, with the rest obtained from reference TRBV7-6 and TRBJ1-2, is as follows: GAGVSQSPRYKVTKRGQDVALRCDPISGHVSLYWYRQALGQGPEFLTYFNYEAQQDKSGLPNDRFSAERPEGSISTLTIQRTEQRDSAMYRCASSGGDYGYTFGSGTRLTVV.